The following is a T cell receptor beta chain sequence with its context. This clone's antigen is unknown. No base qualities exist here, and no much larger clone lies one base off it. The CDR3 has 14 amino acids, counting the end cysteine and phenylalanine. Only CDR3 DNA is held: 42 bases, read in frame from base 1. From a lookup of the germline V gene (reference sequence), CDR1 and CDR2 are WNHNN and SYGVQD. The junction shows trimming of 6 bases on V and 0 bases on J, plus 10 bases between the germline ends. The data were obtained in a study of blood T cell repertoires in COVID-19 (TCRdb year 2020). Study-wide context: Collaborator samples came from the United States, Italy and Spain and covered acute and convalescent phases of COVID-19. A de-identified subject ID, COVID-19 status, age in years and sex were almost always included in the sample metadata. The material from the prospective study consisted of cDNA or gDNA derived from T cells, B-cell-depleted T cells, or PBMCs. Deeply sampled blood TCRbeta repertoires from subjects exposed to, actively infected with, or recovered from COVID-19 were included in the dataset. A freely available public database, intended as a resource for researchers studying the immune response to SARS-CoV-2, is where the repertoires were released. The samples were drawn from two sources: the first 160 participants of the ongoing ImmuneRACE study, and fewer than 1,500 subjects contributed by 6 global collaborators. Where available, HLA class I and class II types were taken from metadata supplied by the sample provider and were not determined by assay-based typing.

TCRbeta CDR3 regions were amplified from genomic DNA using the immunoSEQ Assay, a bias-controlled multiplex PCR. Per the original workflow: The number of nucleated cells in each sample was estimated from the amplification of reference gene primers within the assay. Sequence reads were collapsed and filtered to measure the absolute abundance of every unique TCRbeta CDR3 rearrangement. Productive Simpson clonality was computed per sample as the square root of Simpson's diversity index over productive rearrangements. What TCRdb holds here is the immuneACCESS table cut down to in-frame rearrangements. Part of the clones is not present; checked against another copy, under half of the missing clones reflect an unresolved V gene, and the others are unexplained. V, J and clone size reflect that table, while D and trimming were determined from the DNA. The sample table records roughly 310,000 clones; approximately 90% of these occur just once. Over 8% of the sample is taken by the ten largest.

Study-level results and caveats: Clinical and demographic metadata were provided uncurated, with the amount varying by source and participant.

Participants in the prospective study were aged roughly 18 to 95 years, lived in under 30 United States geographic areas, and enrolled through a virtual design. In the prospective study, cohorts were assigned on the basis of participant-reported clinical history obtained from a screening survey and a study questionnaire. Recovered participants in ImmuneRACE Cohort 3 were defined as having two consecutive negative NP/OP PCR tests, clearance from a healthcare professional, or resolution of symptoms. Each participant in the prospective study had whole blood, serum and a nasopharyngeal or oropharyngeal swab collected by mobile phlebotomists. Prospective study participants could optionally give additional blood draws and questionnaires over an approximately two-month period. Prospective study blood samples were shipped either frozen or at room temperature before DNA extraction.

This chain joins TRBV10-1 to TRBJ2-3; the D segment could be TRBD2, given 6 matching bases. Material: PBMCs or T cells enriched from blood (not recorded which). The source is a woman in her thirties or forties who had recovered from COVID-19. The nucleotides read TGCGCCAGCAGAGCTAGCGCAAGCACAGATACGCAGTATTTT. The resulting protein is CASRASASTDTQYF.